What follows are 30 T cell receptor beta chains derived from one specimen sequenced in a study of T cells in Graves' hyperthyroidism and ophthalmopathy. The CDR3 regions of TCR beta were amplified from RNA transcripts. HTBI primers drove first-round RT-PCR of the TCR CDR3. TCRdb recomputed calls from the multiplex PCR reads with MiXCR, one row per CDR3 protein. Of hundreds of thousands of distinct CDR3 sequences in the sample, 14% were seen once. Input material: blood. The receptors here all came from a woman between 18 and 29 years old with Graves' hyperthyroidism.

This clonotype was seen a few times. The rearrangement joins TRBV20-1 to TRBJ1-4; D might be TRBD1 (5 bases). CDR1 and CDR2 (germline): DFQATT, SNEGSKA (reference sequence). The CDR3 sequence is 13 residues long. V lost 5 bases and J lost 3, with 10 bases in between. In DNA form, the CDR3 reads TGCAGTGCTCCCGGGACGGCTAATGAAAAACTGTTTTTT. This translates into CSAPGTANEKLFF.

This clonotype was seen many times. This rearrangement joins TRBV20-1 to TRBJ2-7; D gene ambiguous. This CDR3 comprises 15 residues. V was shortened by 3 bases and J by 2 bases, with 17 bases between the two germline ends. Germline CDR1 DFQATT, CDR2 SNEGSKA (reference sequence). The CDR3 DNA sequence: TGCAGTGCTAGCCAATCTCGGGCAGGAGCCTACGAGCAGTACTTC. Amino acids: CSASQSRAGAYEQYF.

The chain links TRBV12-3 or TRBV12-4 to TRBJ2-5; TRBD2 is a possible D gene (7 bases). CDR3 length: 16 amino acids. The germline V and J ends were trimmed by 5 bases and 4 bases, with 20 bases remaining between them. The CDR3 DNA reads TGTGCCAGCAGTCCCCGCGGGGGCCCACCCCCAGAGACCCAGTACTTC. Protein: CASSPRGGPPPETQYF.

This clonotype was seen many times. The chain carries TRBV20-1 and TRBJ1-1; tentatively, D is TRBD1 (6 bases). The germline V gene encodes CDR1 DFQATT and CDR2 SNEGSKA (reference sequence). Trimming took 3 bases from V and 7 from J, leaving 12 bases between them. The CDR3 has 12 residues. This CDR3 reads CSARRQGFEAFF. The CDR3 DNA reads as TGCAGTGCTAGGCGCCAGGGGTTTGAAGCTTTCTTT.

There are a few counts of this clonotype. The J gene is TRBJ1-1, the V gene TRBV27, with TRBD1 identical over 8 bases. J gave up 4 bases and V 8 bases, and 3 bases lay outside the gene matches. CDR1 and CDR2 (germline): MNHEY, SMNVEV (reference sequence). This CDR3 spans 12 amino acids. The CDR3 here is CASGQGATEAFF. In DNA, the CDR3 is TGTGCCAGCGGTCAGGGGGCCACTGAAGCTTTCTTT.

V gene TRBV4-3 combines with J gene TRBJ2-1; 9 bases fit TRBD1. This CDR3 is built from 18 residues. The germline V gene has CDR1 LGHNA and CDR2 YSLEER. V trimming: 4 bases; J trimming: 2 bases; junction bases outside the gene matches: 12. The CDR3 sequence: CASSPHLSRTGAYNEQFF. The CDR3, as DNA: TGCGCCAGCAGCCCCCACCTTAGCAGGACAGGGGCCTACAATGAGCAGTTCTTC.

The sample holds a few counts of this clonotype. The V call is TRBV6-1, the J call TRBJ2-7, with D perhaps matching TRBD1 (5 bases). The V end was cut by 5 bases, the J end by 6 bases, with 14 bases between. The length of the CDR3 is 13 residues. Germline CDR1 is MNHNS and CDR2 is SASEGT. CDR3 in amino acids: CASSYHDSFEQYF. The CDR3, as DNA: TGTGCCAGCAGTTATCACGACAGCTTCGAGCAGTACTTC.

V usage is TRBV27 and J usage is TRBJ2-2; D perhaps matches TRBD2 (5 bases). There are 15 residues in the CDR3. V lost 2 bases to trimming and J lost 0 bases, with 7 bases between them. Germline values: CDR1 MNHEY, CDR2 SMNVEV (reference sequence). CDR3 residues: CASSLRTANTGELFF. CDR3 nucleotide sequence: TGTGCCAGCAGTTTAAGGACTGCGAACACCGGGGAGCTGTTTTTT.

This clonotype was picked up many times. The chain combines TRBV6-1 with TRBJ1-1, with D maybe TRBD1 (5 bases). In germline, CDR1 is MNHNS, CDR2 SASEGT. Trimming removed 5 bases at V and 2 bases at J, with 15 bases between. CDR3 size: 15 residues. The CDR3 here is CASSYGRGGNTEAFF. The DNA of the CDR3 is TGTGCCAGCAGTTACGGTCGCGGGGGTAACACTGAAGCTTTCTTT.

This clonotype appeared many times. The chain recombines TRBV30 with TRBJ2-5; D is ambiguous. The CDR3 has 13 amino acids. Germline values: CDR1 GTSNPN, CDR2 SVGIG (reference sequence). Trimming left V 0 bases short and J 5 bases short, with 10 bases between. The CDR3 here is CAWSVVAQETQYF. DNA for the CDR3: TGTGCCTGGAGTGTAGTAGCCCAGGAGACCCAGTACTTC.

About this clonotype itself: One end of the junction does not line up with germline, which may come from a read error. The gene calls are TRBV6-2 or TRBV6-3 and TRBJ2-1; TRBD1 is a possible D gene (6 bases). The CDR3 totals 12 residues. The V gene's germline CDR1 is MNHEY and CDR2 SVGEGT. In DNA, the CDR3 is TGTGCCAGCAGTCGGACAGACAATGAGCAGCTCTTC. This sequence encodes CASSRTDNEQLF.

This clonotype was counted between two and nine times. This chain links TRBV12-5 with TRBJ1-2; the D gene is possibly TRBD1 (5 bases). The CDR3 sequence is 16 residues long. Germline V gene sequence: CDR1 LGHNT, CDR2 FRNRAP. Trimming stripped 4 bases from V and 4 bases from J, with 19 bases between. CDR3 nucleotide sequence: TGTGCTAGTGGTTCACATTCGACGGGACTCCCCTATGGCTACACCTTC. It specifies CASGSHSTGLPYGYTF.

This clonotype has a count of ten or more. The chain joins TRBV4-3 to TRBJ1-5; the D is unclear. The CDR3 runs 15 residues. The V gene's germline CDR1 is LGHNA and CDR2 YSLEER. The V end was cut by 5 bases, the J end by 0 bases, with 11 bases between. CDR3 in amino acids: CASSEDRASNQPQHF. The CDR3 nucleotides read TGCGCCAGCAGCGAGGACCGGGCTAGCAATCAGCCCCAGCATTTT.

This clonotype has a count of ten or more. This sequence joins TRBV28 and TRBJ1-5; no definite D call. The CDR3 extends over 11 amino acids. Germline V lookup: CDR1 MDHEN, CDR2 SYDVKM. The V end lost 3 bases, the J end lost 6 bases, and 3 bases lay between the germline ends. The CDR3 DNA sequence: TGTGCCAGCAGTTTGGGTCAGCCCCAGCATTTT. It encodes CASSLGQPQHF.

At least ten counts were recorded for this clonotype. The rearrangement joins TRBV11-2 to TRBJ2-2; no firm D call. This CDR3 has 15 amino acids. CDR1 is SGHAT and CDR2 is FQNNGV in the germline V gene. V lost 10 bases, J lost 0 bases, and 15 bases lay in between. In DNA form, the CDR3 reads TGTGCCATCGCCCCCCCAAACGCGAACACCGGGGAGCTGTTTTTT. This gives the protein CAIAPPNANTGELFF.

A few counts support this clonotype. The genes are TRBV12-3 or TRBV12-4 and TRBJ2-2; D is possibly TRBD2 (5 bases). The CDR3 contains 14 residues. Trimming removed 8 bases at V and 5 bases at J, with 15 bases between. CDR3 DNA sequence: TGTGCCAGCGTGAGAGGGCCGGGAACCGGGGAGCTGTTTTTT. Amino acid sequence: CASVRGPGTGELFF.

This rearrangement joins TRBV6-2 or TRBV6-3 to TRBJ2-1; TRBD2 matches 8 bases. The germline CDR1 and CDR2 sequences are MNHEY and SVGEGT. The CDR3 covers 17 residues. V trimming: 9 bases; J trimming: 0 bases; junction bases outside the gene matches: 13. The CDR3 sequence: CASRPGTRSSSYNEQFF. As DNA, the CDR3 is TGTGCCAGTCGTCCCGGGACTAGATCAAGCTCCTACAATGAGCAGTTCTTC.

In this sample, this clonotype turned up a few times. The chain is built from TRBV20-1 and TRBJ2-7; TRBD1 matches 8 bases. The germline V gene encodes CDR1 DFQATT and CDR2 SNEGSKA (reference sequence). This CDR3 region has 15 residues. V lost 0 bases and J lost 2; bases outside the gene matches: 6. The CDR3 loop is CSARDRGQGTYEQYF. The CDR3 bases are TGCAGTGCTAGAGATCGAGGACAGGGAACCTACGAGCAGTACTTC.

This clonotype was detected many times. The chain combines TRBV28 with TRBJ2-7, with 7 bases matching TRBD2. Germline trimming cut 3 bases from V and 4 bases from J; bases unmatched to any gene: 15. In germline, CDR1 is MDHEN, CDR2 SYDVKM. The CDR3 has 17 residues. Here the CDR3 DNA reads TGTGCCAGCAGTTTGGGCTGGGGGGGAGGGCTTCGATACGAGCAGTACTTC. This gives the protein CASSLGWGGGLRYEQYF.

This clonotype was seen repeatedly, ten times or more. J is TRBJ2-1 and V is TRBV2; D is unresolved. Germline lookup yields CDR1 SNHLY and CDR2 FYNNEI. This CDR3 has 14 amino acids. Trimming pared 7 bases from V and 6 bases from J, leaving 16 bases between. The CDR3 loop reads CASTQVSEVNEQFF. The CDR3 bases are TGTGCCAGCACTCAGGTCTCCGAGGTCAATGAGCAGTTCTTC. The entire variable domain, with the rest obtained from reference TRBV2 and TRBJ2-1, is as follows: EPEVTQTPSHQVTQMGQEVILRCVPISNHLYFYWYRQILGQKVEFLVSFYNNEISEKSEIFDDQFSVERPDGSNFTLKIRSTKLEDSAMYFCASTQVSEVNEQFFGPGTRLTVL.

A single count supports this clonotype. The chain carries TRBV6-1 and TRBJ2-3; TRBD2 might be the D (5 bases). Looked up from germline, CDR1 is MNHNS and CDR2 is SASEGT. Trimming removed 2 bases at V and 1 base at J, with 7 bases between. The CDR3 has 14 amino acids. The CDR3: CASSERAGTDTQYF. The DNA of the CDR3 is TGTGCCAGCAGTGAACGAGCGGGCACAGATACGCAGTATTTT.

This chain uses TRBV5-1 with TRBJ2-3, with D perhaps TRBD1 or TRBD2 (5 bases each). V was clipped by 4 bases and J by 1 base, with 7 bases between them. There are 13 residues in the CDR3. In germline, CDR1 is SGHRS, CDR2 YFSETQ. Here the CDR3 reads CASSGDGTDTQYF. The CDR3 DNA sequence: TGCGCCAGCAGCGGGGACGGCACAGATACGCAGTATTTT.

The V call is TRBV6-2 or TRBV6-3, the J call TRBJ2-4, with 14 positions matching TRBD2. The junction had 6 bases not matched to a gene; V was cut back by 5 bases and J by 9 bases. This CDR3 spans 15 amino acids. Germline V gives CDR1 MNHEY, CDR2 SVGEGT. The CDR3 sequence: CASSMTSGGGGIQYF. The CDR3 nucleotides are TGTGCCAGCAGTATGACTAGCGGGGGGGGCGGCATTCAGTACTTC.

This clonotype was detected only a few times. The V call is TRBV6-2 or TRBV6-3, the J call TRBJ1-1; tentative D call: TRBD1 (6 bases). This CDR3 is 15 amino acids long. The V end lost 0 bases, the J end lost 4 bases, and 12 bases lay between the germline ends. From germline, CDR1 is MNHEY and CDR2 SVGEGT. CDR3: CASSYSAGELTEAFF. The DNA for the CDR3 is TGTGCCAGCAGTTACTCGGCAGGGGAACTCACTGAAGCTTTCTTT.

This chain uses TRBV6-2 or TRBV6-3 with TRBJ2-1; TRBD2 matches 14 bases. Germline lookup yields CDR1 MNHEY and CDR2 SVGEGT. This CDR3 has 14 residues. Trimming removed 5 bases from V and 8 bases from J; junction bases left unmatched: 2. CDR3 residues: CASSGTSGRDEQFF. The CDR3 DNA reads TGTGCCAGCAGTGGGACTAGCGGGAGAGATGAGCAGTTCTTC.

The chain joins TRBV7-9 to TRBJ2-6, with D possibly being TRBD1 or TRBD2 (6 bases each). This CDR3 has 16 residues. Germline V gives CDR1 SEHNR, CDR2 FQNEAQ (reference sequence). V lost 6 bases and J lost 3, with 15 bases in between. Here the CDR3 DNA reads TGTGCCAGCAGTTCTCTTCGGGGGCATGGGGCCAACGTCCTGACTTTC. Its translation is CASSSLRGHGANVLTF.

The gene calls are TRBV6-1 and TRBJ1-1, with TRBD1 matching over 7 bases. Per germline, CDR1 MNHNS and CDR2 SASEGT. The CDR3 covers 14 residues. V lost 5 bases to trimming and J lost 2 bases; unmatched junction nucleotides: 5. The CDR3, as DNA: TGTGCCAGCAGTAACCGGGACAGAAACACTGAAGCTTTCTTT. This gives the protein CASSNRDRNTEAFF.

This clonotype was recorded a few times. V usage is TRBV3-1 and J usage is TRBJ2-5, with D perhaps TRBD1 (5 bases). This CDR3 contains 13 residues. The V gene's germline CDR1 is LGHDT and CDR2 YNNKEL (reference sequence). Trimming left V 1 base short and J 12 bases short, with 15 bases between. The CDR3 nucleotides are TGTGCCAGCAGCCAAGTTGAGACCAGGGTTAAGTACTTC. It yields the protein CASSQVETRVKYF.

The gene calls are TRBV20-1 and TRBJ1-4; possibly TRBD1 for D (6 bases). The CDR3 contains 14 residues. The V gene's germline CDR1 is DFQATT and CDR2 SNEGSKA (reference sequence). Trimming cost V 3 bases and J 6 bases, with 14 bases left between them. The CDR3 here is CSARGGGQDEKLFF. The DNA of the CDR3 is TGCAGTGCTAGGGGAGGGGGGCAAGATGAAAAACTGTTTTTT.

This clonotype showed up many times. The chain couples TRBV2 to TRBJ1-2; D call uncertain. Germline V gene sequence: CDR1 SNHLY, CDR2 FYNNEI. The length of the CDR3 is 14 residues. Trimming took 1 base from V and 1 from J, leaving 7 bases between them. The CDR3 sequence is CASSEGRYNYGYTF. The CDR3 DNA sequence: TGTGCCAGCAGTGAAGGAAGATATAACTATGGCTACACCTTC.